Listed here are 21 T cell receptor beta chains from one sample, sequenced in a study of blood T cells in healthy people across ages. It was with a sample-barcoded 5' primer and a J-beta primer mix that a second PCR of about 7 to 12 cycles was run. TCRdb analysed the 5' RACE reads with MiXCR anew, one entry per CDR3 protein. The sample includes hundreds of thousands of distinct CDR3 sequences, 24% of them seen just once. These same records also appear under a second study, on T cells of mothers and their children.

Sequencing input: blood. Every receptor here comes from a boy aged 5-17 years in good health.

V gene TRBV4-3 combines with J gene TRBJ2-4; TRBD2 is a possible D gene (6 bases). Trimming took off 1 base at V and 2 bases at J, with 12 bases between the two ends. The CDR3 contains 16 residues. The germline V gene has CDR1 LGHNA and CDR2 YSLEER. CDR3 DNA: TGCGCCAGCAGCCAAGCTGCGGGACCCCCCAAAAACATTCAGTACTTC. This sequence encodes CASSQAAGPPKNIQYF.

J is TRBJ2-1 and V is TRBV27, with TRBD2 as a possible D gene (5 bases). This CDR3 has 14 amino acids. Germline V gene data show CDR1 as MNHEY and CDR2 as SMNVEV (reference sequence). Trimming stripped 7 bases from V and 0 bases from J, with 10 bases between. Here the CDR3 reads CASKLVGSYNEQFF. The CDR3 DNA sequence: TGTGCCAGCAAACTAGTGGGCTCCTACAATGAGCAGTTCTTC.

V is TRBV6-2 or TRBV6-3 and J is TRBJ2-1; TRBD2 agrees at 7 bases. The CDR3 totals 14 residues. CDR1 MNHEY and CDR2 SVGEGT come from the germline V gene. The V segment lost 8 bases and the J segment 9 bases; nucleotides outside the gene matches: 13. The chain's CDR3 is CASGAGVGLGEQFF. CDR3 nucleotides: TGTGCCAGCGGTGCGGGAGTAGGCTTGGGTGAGCAGTTCTTC.

This clonotype occurred a few times. The chain couples TRBV7-2 to TRBJ2-5; the D gene could be TRBD1 or TRBD2 (5 bases each). The J call is doubtful: the DNA matches TRBJ2-7 better. This CDR3 has 13 residues. The germline CDR1 and CDR2 sequences are SGHTA and FQGNSA. CDR3 nucleotides: TGTGCCAGCAGCCGGACTCGAGGGGTCGAGCAGTACTTC. Amino acids: CASSRTRGVEQYF.

This chain connects TRBV9 to TRBJ2-1, with D possibly matching TRBD1 (6 bases). The V end lost 4 bases, the J end lost 4 bases, and 18 bases lay between the germline ends. This CDR3 is 16 amino acids long. CDR1 is SGDLS and CDR2 is YYNGEE in the germline V gene. For the CDR3, the DNA is TGTGCCAGCAGCTCCACAGGGTTCAGAGGTTACAATGAGCAGTTCTTC. This translates into CASSSTGFRGYNEQFF.

The J gene is TRBJ2-3, the V gene TRBV3-1; TRBD2 is a possible D gene (6 bases). Germline V gene lookup returns CDR1 LGHDT and CDR2 YNNKEL (reference sequence). V lost 2 bases to trimming and J lost 5 bases, with 11 bases between them. The CDR3 extends over 14 amino acids. Here the CDR3 reads CASSQRQGGDTQYF. The CDR3 DNA reads as TGTGCCAGCAGCCAAAGGCAGGGAGGAGATACGCAGTATTTT.

The chain uses TRBV2 and TRBJ2-5; 8 bases line up with TRBD1. There are 12 residues in the CDR3. With 10 bases clipped from V and 5 bases from J, the junction kept 6 bases outside the gene matches. Germline V CDR1 and CDR2: SNHLY, FYNNEI. The CDR3 protein is CATDRGWETQYF. The CDR3 region has the DNA TGTGCCACCGACAGGGGTTGGGAGACCCAGTACTTC.

The chain recombines TRBV9 with TRBJ2-1, with D possibly being TRBD2 (6 bases). The CDR3 covers 17 residues. CDR1 SGDLS and CDR2 YYNGEE come from the germline V gene. V was trimmed by 0 bases and J by 0 bases, leaving 13 bases between them. The CDR3 DNA reads as TGTGCCAGCAGCGTAGCGCGGGATTCGAGCTCCTACAATGAGCAGTTCTTC. It encodes CASSVARDSSSYNEQFF.

This chain connects TRBV4-1 to TRBJ2-1; 10 bases map to TRBD2. The end of the DNA fits TRBJ2-5 better, so the J call may be wrong. Germline assignment: CDR1 MGHRA and CDR2 YSYEKL. This CDR3 region has 17 residues. The CDR3 region has the DNA TGCGCCAGCAGCCAAGGAGGACTAGCGGTAATTAGTGAGACCCAGTACTTC. As protein: CASSQGGLAVISETQYF.

V and J are TRBV3-1 and TRBJ1-6; D gene unclear. Trimming left V 1 base short and J 9 bases short, with 10 bases between. The CDR3 is 14 amino acids. Per germline, CDR1 LGHDT and CDR2 YNNKEL (reference sequence). The CDR3 loop reads CASSQAANFSPLHF. CDR3 coding DNA: TGTGCCAGCAGCCAAGCGGCCAATTTTTCACCCCTCCACTTT.

The V gene is TRBV4-1, the J gene TRBJ1-1, with D perhaps TRBD1 (6 bases). Per the germline V gene, CDR1 is MGHRA and CDR2 is YSYEKL. The CDR3 consists of 16 residues. V was trimmed by 4 bases and J by 2 bases, leaving 17 bases between them. CDR3 bases: TGCGCCAGCAGCCTCCCCGCGTCAGGGGTTAACACTGAAGCTTTCTTT. The encoded protein is CASSLPASGVNTEAFF.

The chain carries TRBV27 and TRBJ2-2, with D perhaps matching TRBD1 (5 bases). CDR3 size: 17 residues. Trimming shortened V by 5 bases and J by 4 bases, and 20 bases separated the two germline ends. Germline CDR1 is MNHEY and CDR2 is SMNVEV (reference sequence). The chain's CDR3 is CASSQLGIGASTGELFF. The CDR3 nucleotides are TGTGCCAGCAGTCAACTCGGTATTGGGGCGTCCACCGGGGAGCTGTTTTTT.

The J gene is TRBJ2-2, the V gene TRBV2, with 11 bases fitting TRBD2. J gave up 1 base and V 2 bases, and 6 bases lay outside the gene matches. CDR3 size: 18 residues. Germline lookup yields CDR1 SNHLY and CDR2 FYNNEI. The CDR3 nucleotides are TGTGCCAGCAGTGAATTACTAGCGGGGGCCAGGAACACCGGGGAGCTGTTTTTT. Translated, it gives CASSELLAGARNTGELFF.

This clonotype occurred a few times. The chain couples TRBV7-3 to TRBJ1-6; D call uncertain. The CDR3 contains 13 residues. In germline, CDR1 is SGHTA, CDR2 FQGTGA. Trimming shortened V by 5 bases and J by 5 bases, and 7 bases separated the two germline ends. The CDR3 nucleotides read TGTGCCAGCAGCCGGGAGCATAATTCACCCCTCCACTTT. Translated, it gives CASSREHNSPLHF. The full variable domain, its missing parts supplied by reference TRBV7-3 and TRBJ1-6, is GAGVSQTPSNKVTEKGKYVELRCDPISGHTALYWYRQSLGQGPEFLIYFQGTGAADDSGLPNDRFFAVRPEGSVSTLKIQRTERGDSAVYLCASSREHNSPLHFGNGTRLTVT.

The rearrangement joins TRBV20-1 to TRBJ2-3; D is unclear. The CDR3 is made up of 11 amino acids. CDR1 DFQATT and CDR2 SNEGSKA come from the germline V gene (reference sequence). Trimming took off 5 bases at V and 5 bases at J, with 8 bases between the two ends. This CDR3 is CSAGVGDTQYF. The CDR3 nucleotides are TGCAGTGCTGGCGTAGGAGATACGCAGTATTTT.

This clonotype was seen only a few times. This chain uses TRBV4-3 with TRBJ1-2; D call uncertain. Germline assignment: CDR1 LGHNA and CDR2 YSLEER. The V and J ends lost 0 bases and 2 bases respectively, with 13 bases between them. The CDR3 is 16 amino acids. In nucleotides, the CDR3 is TGCGCCAGCAGCCAAGATTCTGGGAGAAGCAACTATGGCTACACCTTC. Translating it yields CASSQDSGRSNYGYTF.

V gene TRBV20-1 combines with J gene TRBJ1-3; possibly TRBD1 for D (5 bases). CDR3 length: 15 amino acids. The V and J ends lost 0 bases and 0 bases respectively, with 9 bases between them. Germline V lookup: CDR1 DFQATT, CDR2 SNEGSKA (reference sequence). The CDR3 bases are TGCAGTGCTAGAGAGGCAGGGAGCTCTGGAAACACCATATATTTT. Protein product: CSAREAGSSGNTIYF.

This clonotype was picked up a small number of times. The V gene is TRBV30, the J gene TRBJ1-5, with D possibly TRBD1 on 6 matching bases. This CDR3 comprises 15 residues. With 1 base removed from V and 1 base from J, the gap between germline ends came to 11 bases. In germline, CDR1 is GTSNPN, CDR2 SVGIG (reference sequence). The CDR3 sequence: CAWSATGLSNQPQHF. CDR3 nucleotides: TGTGCCTGGAGTGCCACAGGGCTGAGCAATCAGCCCCAGCATTTT. Filled out from reference TRBV30 and TRBJ1-5, the complete variable domain reads SQTIHQWPATLVQPVGSPLSLECTVEGTSNPNLYWYRQAAGRGLQLLFYSVGIGQISSEVPQNLSASRPQDRQFILSSKKLLLSDSGFYLCAWSATGLSNQPQHFGDGTRLSIL.

The chain recombines TRBV5-5 with TRBJ2-2; the D is unclear. The germline V gene encodes CDR1 SGHKS and CDR2 YYEKEE (reference sequence). This CDR3 has 18 residues. The ends were cut back, 5 bases at V and 0 bases at J, with 20 bases in the middle. CDR3 nucleotide sequence: TGTGCCAGCAGTCTACCCTCGTTAGCCTCCCCGAACACCGGGGAGCTGTTTTTT. Protein product: CASSLPSLASPNTGELFF.

This chain connects TRBV5-1 to TRBJ1-2, with D perhaps matching TRBD1 (6 bases). Germline assignment: CDR1 SGHRS and CDR2 YFSETQ. The CDR3 is made up of 14 amino acids. Trimming removed 4 bases at V and 5 bases at J, with 15 bases between. CDR3 protein: CASSGGQEVYGYTF. In DNA form, the CDR3 reads TGCGCCAGCAGCGGGGGGCAGGAGGTATATGGCTACACCTTC.

The V gene is TRBV11-1, the J gene TRBJ2-4; possible D gene TRBD1, 5 bases. This CDR3 spans 18 amino acids. Germline lookup yields CDR1 SGHAT and CDR2 FQDESV (reference sequence). The germline V and J ends were trimmed by 0 bases and 5 bases, with 20 bases remaining between them. This chain's CDR3 is CASSLASGAVGSENIQYF. In nucleotides, the CDR3 is TGTGCCAGCAGCTTAGCGTCTGGGGCTGTCGGGTCGGAAAACATTCAGTACTTC.